Below, 21 T cell receptor beta chains from the same sample are listed, as sequenced in a study of early T cells in non-severe SARS-CoV-2 infection (dated by TCRdb to the early 2020s). The receptor library was made with 5' RACE. The sequencing machine was a NextSeq 500. TCRdb reprocessing: public reads trimmed at Q25 with fastp, clones called with MiXCR, in-frame beta chains kept. Rows merge per CDR3 protein into single entries with the most common DNA and genes. This sample holds roughly 43,000 distinct CDR3 sequences; 23% were observed only once. The ten largest account for 4% to 5% of the sample. Here the sequenced sample was whole blood, taken at baseline. These receptors were obtained from an adult who was a healthcare worker with PCR-confirmed SARS-CoV-2 infection or an uninfected control (not recorded which).

This clonotype was seen only a few times. The chain links TRBV3-1 to TRBJ1-6, with 12 bases matching TRBD1. Germline trimming cut 0 bases from V and 10 bases from J; bases unmatched to any gene: 4. This CDR3 is built from 16 residues. The V gene's germline CDR1 is LGHDT and CDR2 YNNKEL (reference sequence). The CDR3 DNA reads as TGTGCCAGCAGCCAAGAGGGGACAGGGGGCCGATCACCCCTCCACTTT. As protein: CASSQEGTGGRSPLHF.

The V gene is TRBV6-6, the J gene TRBJ1-4; 8 bases map to TRBD1. This CDR3 is 17 amino acids long. Germline V lookup: CDR1 MNHNY, CDR2 SVGAGI (reference sequence). The J segment lost 8 bases and the V segment lost 8 bases, leaving 19 bases of the junction unmatched. The CDR3 here is CASHRGGLTGLYEKLFF. CDR3 coding DNA: TGTGCCAGCCACAGGGGGGGATTGACAGGGCTATACGAAAAACTGTTTTTT.

The rearrangement links TRBV2 to TRBJ2-1, with unresolved D. This CDR3 is built from 14 residues. The ends were cut back, 2 bases at V and 4 bases at J, with 9 bases in the middle. From germline, CDR1 is SNHLY and CDR2 FYNNEI. The CDR3 nucleotides read TGTGCCAGCAGTGAATTGGATCTTTACAATGAGCAGTTCTTC. Protein: CASSELDLYNEQFF.

The table lists this clonotype with many counts. The chain uses TRBV7-3 and TRBJ2-3; no firm D call. V shed 4 bases and J shed 2 bases, with 13 bases lying between them. CDR3 size: 15 residues. Germline V gene lookup returns CDR1 SGHTA and CDR2 FQGTGA. CDR3 in DNA: TGTGCCAGCAGCTCACGTTTGGGGAACACAGATACGCAGTATTTT. It specifies CASSSRLGNTDTQYF.

The rearrangement joins TRBV7-8 to TRBJ2-7; D is undetermined. There are 13 residues in the CDR3. Per germline, CDR1 SGHVS and CDR2 FQNEAQ. Trimming took 2 bases from V and 3 from J, leaving 8 bases between them. The CDR3 is CASSLMTLYEQYF. DNA for the CDR3: TGTGCCAGCAGCTTAATGACCCTCTACGAGCAGTACTTC.

This clonotype was counted a few times. This chain uses TRBV12-3 or TRBV12-4 with TRBJ1-1, with unresolved D. Trimming removed 5 bases at V and 0 bases at J, with 10 bases between. The CDR3 totals 14 residues. CDR3 sequence: CASSQIGMNTEAFF. In nucleotides, the CDR3 is TGTGCCAGCAGTCAAATCGGCATGAACACTGAAGCTTTCTTT.

At least ten counts were recorded for this clonotype. V gene TRBV12-5 combines with J gene TRBJ2-5; D remains unclear. The CDR3 covers 13 residues. The V gene lost 5 bases and the J gene lost 5 bases, with 12 bases spanning the gap. Germline V lookup: CDR1 LGHNT, CDR2 FRNRAP. The CDR3 reads CASGRALRETQYF. Here the CDR3 DNA reads TGTGCTAGTGGTCGGGCACTTAGGGAGACCCAGTACTTC. Full variable domain (remainder filled in from reference TRBV12-5 and TRBJ2-5): DARVTQTPRHKVTEMGQEVTMRCQPILGHNTVFWYRQTMMQGLELLAYFRNRAPLDDSGMPKDRFSAEMPDATLATLKIQPSEPRDSAVYFCASGRALRETQYFGPGTRLLVL.

This clonotype was detected a few times. The DNA for the CDR3 is TGTGCCAGCAGTGAATACGCTGACACCTCTGGAAACACCATATATTTT. This gives the protein CASSEYADTSGNTIYF. The chain couples TRBV6-1 to TRBJ1-3; no clear D gene. Trimming stripped 2 bases from V and 0 bases from J, with 11 bases between. Germline V gene lookup returns CDR1 MNHNS and CDR2 SASEGT. The CDR3 is 16 amino acids.

The rearrangement uses TRBV7-8 and TRBJ1-1; the D is unclear. This CDR3 is built from 15 residues. Deletions cut 6 bases from V and 1 base from J, with 15 bases between. Germline CDR1 SGHVS, CDR2 FQNEAQ. CDR3 in DNA: TGTGCCAGCAGACCGCGGTGGAGGGAGAACACTGAAGCTTTCTTT. Encoded protein: CASRPRWRENTEAFF.

The chain couples TRBV6-2 or TRBV6-3 to TRBJ1-5; D gene ambiguous. V was shortened by 0 bases and J by 0 bases, with 3 bases between the two germline ends. Germline V gives CDR1 MNHEY, CDR2 SVGEGT. This CDR3 region has 14 residues. CDR3 sequence reads: CASSYSASNQPQHF. The CDR3 DNA follows: TGTGCCAGCAGTTACTCAGCTAGCAATCAGCCCCAGCATTTT.

The V call is TRBV12-5, the J call TRBJ1-2; the D is unclear. The CDR3 contains 13 residues. The germline CDR1 and CDR2 sequences are LGHNT and FRNRAP. V was trimmed by 7 bases and J by 5 bases, leaving 14 bases between them. The CDR3 here is CASAPLVAYGYTF. CDR3 DNA: TGTGCTAGTGCCCCCCTTGTGGCGTATGGCTACACCTTC.

This clonotype occurred a few times. This sequence joins TRBV5-4 and TRBJ2-2; D unresolved. V lost 4 bases, J lost 0 bases, and 7 bases lay in between. The CDR3 length is 14 residues. Germline lookup yields CDR1 SGHNT and CDR2 YYREEE (reference sequence). CDR3 sequence (DNA): TGTGCCAGCAGCCTCCCAGCGAACACCGGGGAGCTGTTTTTT. It specifies CASSLPANTGELFF.

For this clonotype: At one end, the junction sequence differs from germline, possibly due to a read error. In DNA form, the CDR3 reads TGTGTCAGCAGCCCGACTTTACTAGCGGGGGGGCGAGATACGCAGTATTTT. Its protein is CVSSPTLLAGGRDTQYF. The chain has TRBV13 and TRBJ2-3, with 13 bases that match TRBD2. The CDR3 sequence is 17 residues long. The germline gives CDR1 PRHDT, CDR2 FYEKMQ (reference sequence).

The chain combines TRBV7-6 with TRBJ2-7; 7 bases are shared with TRBD1. Germline V gene lookup returns CDR1 SGHVS and CDR2 FNYEAQ. The CDR3 length is 14 residues. After removal of 5 bases from V and 4 bases from J, the junction contained 8 bases not matched to a gene. Here the CDR3 reads CASSHHRGGYEQYF. As DNA, the CDR3 is TGTGCCAGCAGCCACCACAGGGGTGGGTACGAGCAGTACTTC.

The sample holds a few counts of this clonotype. The chain recombines TRBV4-2 with TRBJ1-2; 10 nucleotides match TRBD1. The CDR3 loop spans 16 amino acids. The V gene end was trimmed by 0 bases and the J gene end by 4 bases; junction bases not matched to a gene: 5. CDR1 LGHNA and CDR2 YNFKEQ come from the germline V gene. The CDR3 region has the DNA TGTGCCAGCAGCCAAGATCCCGGGACAGGGGCCTATGGCTACACCTTC. As protein: CASSQDPGTGAYGYTF.

The chain employs TRBV3-1 and TRBJ2-7, with no clear D. V was cut by 1 base and J by 2 bases, with 9 bases left in between. The CDR3 is 14 residues long. Germline CDR1 and CDR2: LGHDT and YNNKEL (reference sequence). For the CDR3, the DNA is TGTGCCAGCAGCCAAGGGCGAGGAGCCTACGAGCAGTACTTC. It yields the protein CASSQGRGAYEQYF.

The rearrangement uses TRBV5-1 and TRBJ1-2; 9 bases agree with TRBD1. The J segment lost 9 bases and the V segment lost 2 bases, leaving 5 bases of the junction unmatched. This CDR3 comprises 13 residues. The germline CDR1 and CDR2 sequences are SGHRS and YFSETQ. DNA for the CDR3: TGCGCCAGCAGCTTTACGGGACAGGGAAGCTACACCTTC. Amino acid sequence: CASSFTGQGSYTF.

The rearrangement joins TRBV7-3 to TRBJ1-1; no clear D gene. This CDR3 has 14 amino acids. The V and J ends lost 5 bases and 1 base respectively, with 11 bases between them. CDR1 is SGHTA and CDR2 is FQGTGA in the germline V gene. The CDR3 DNA is TGTGCCAGCAGCAAAGAGGCGTGGAACACTGAAGCTTTCTTT. Its protein is CASSKEAWNTEAFF.

The chain recombines TRBV7-9 with TRBJ1-6; D gene uncertain. The germline V gene has CDR1 SEHNR and CDR2 FQNEAQ (reference sequence). The CDR3 consists of 16 residues. V lost 1 base and J lost 7, with 14 bases in between. The DNA of the CDR3 is TGTGCCAGCAGCTTAGAGTCTTTGCAGCCGAATTCACCCCTCCACTTT. This encodes CASSLESLQPNSPLHF.

This chain links TRBV19 with TRBJ2-5, with 7 bases matching TRBD2. The ends lost 0 bases at V and 5 bases at J; junction bases unmatched: 6. The CDR3 consists of 15 residues. CDR1 and CDR2 from the germline V gene are LNHDA and SQIVND (reference sequence). CDR3 residues: CASSIDWTSGETQYF. DNA for the CDR3: TGTGCCAGTAGTATAGATTGGACTAGTGGGGAGACCCAGTACTTC. The whole variable domain, remainder taken from reference TRBV19 and TRBJ2-5, is DGGITQSPKYLFRKEGQNVTLSCEQNLNHDAMYWYRQDPGQGLRLIYYSQIVNDFQKGDIAEGYSVSREKKESFPLTVTSAQKNPTAFYLCASSIDWTSGETQYFGPGTRLLVL.

The J gene is TRBJ2-4, the V gene TRBV6-2 or TRBV6-3, with D tentatively TRBD1 (5 bases). Trimming stripped 2 bases from V and 0 bases from J, with 8 bases between. This CDR3 comprises 15 residues. Germline CDR1 and CDR2: MNHEY and SVGEGT. The CDR3, as DNA: TGTGCCAGCAGTTACCCAGGGATAGCCAAAAACATTCAGTACTTC. Translated, it gives CASSYPGIAKNIQYF.